The rows below give T cell receptor beta chains drawn from one sample of a study of cytomegalovirus exposure and HLA in healthy donors. Using immunoSEQ multiplex PCR, the repertoire was profiled, and TCRdb retains in-frame clones only, with some absent. The sample table sets out about 200,000 clones. Specimen: PBMCs. These receptors all come from a woman between 25 and 40 years old in good health and CMV-seropositive. Each CDR3 is given with its conserved first and last residue. D genes are given only for firm matches.

TRBV5-8	TRBJ1-5	NA	CASSLDRYSNQPQHF	TGTGCCAGCAGTCTAGACAGATATAGCAATCAGCCCCAGCATTTT
TRBV10-3	TRBJ2-2	NA	CAITARGQAGELFF	TGTGCCATCACCGCGCGGGGGCAGGCCGGGGAGCTGTTTTTT
TRBV15	TRBJ2-7	TRBD1	CATGVDRGLYEQYF	TGTGCCACTGGGGTGGACAGGGGTCTATACGAGCAGTACTTC
TRBV4-3	TRBJ1-4	TRBD1	CASSQVWDRPSRVNEKLFF	TGCGCCAGCAGCCAAGTTTGGGACAGGCCATCGAGGGTAAATGAAAAACTGTTTTTT
TRBV2	TRBJ1-5	TRBD1	CASSEEGGRNQPQHF	TGTGCCAGCAGTGAGGAAGGGGGCCGCAATCAGCCCCAGCATTTT
TRBV10-1	TRBJ2-2	TRBD2	CASSIGGANTGELFF	TGCGCCAGCAGTATCGGGGGGGCGAACACCGGGGAGCTGTTTTTT
TRBV10-3	TRBJ2-7	NA	CAIPTSSYEQYF	TGTGCCATTCCGACTAGTTCCTACGAGCAGTACTTC
TRBV5-1	TRBJ1-1	NA	CASSLTGSNTEAFF	TGCGCCAGCAGCTTGACAGGATCCAACACTGAAGCTTTCTTT
TRBV6-6	TRBJ1-2	NA	CASSYFGSDYGYTF	TGTGCCAGCAGTTACTTCGGCAGCGACTATGGCTACACCTTC
TRBV5-4	TRBJ2-7	TRBD1	CASSLPGTVTYEQYF	TGTGCCAGCAGCCTTCCCGGGACAGTAACCTACGAGCAGTACTTC
TRBV28	TRBJ1-3	NA	CASSTPQTGNTIYF	TGTGCCAGCAGTACCCCACAGACTGGAAACACCATATATTTT
TRBV5-1	TRBJ2-6	TRBD1	CASSGTGNSGANVLTF	TGCGCCAGCAGCGGGACAGGGAACTCTGGGGCCAACGTCCTGACTTTC
TRBV7-9	TRBJ2-7	NA	CASSSDGSSYEQYF	TGTGCCAGCAGCTCGGACGGGAGCTCCTACGAGCAGTACTTC
TRBV7-9	TRBJ2-7	NA	CASTTEAVNYEQYF	TGTGCCAGCACCACGGAGGCAGTAAACTACGAGCAGTACTTC
TRBV5-1	TRBJ2-5	TRBD1	CASSLQGVGETQYF	TGCGCCAGCAGCTTACAGGGGGTCGGGGAGACCCAGTACTTC
TRBV5-6	TRBJ2-1	TRBD2	CASGSRPGLAGNEQFF	TGTGCCAGCGGTTCAAGACCGGGACTAGCGGGCAATGAGCAGTTCTTC
TRBV4-2	TRBJ2-6	TRBD1	CASSQDTQTGGISGANVLTF	TGTGCCAGCAGCCAAGATACCCAGACAGGGGGCATTTCTGGGGCCAACGTCCTGACTTTC
TRBV9	TRBJ1-1	NA	CASSVGGPEAFF	TGTGCCAGCAGCGTGGGGGGGCCTGAAGCTTTCTTT
TRBV5-6	TRBJ1-5	TRBD1	CASSLADRGPGSNQPQHF	TGTGCCAGCAGCTTGGCCGACAGGGGACCAGGCAGCAATCAGCCCCAGCATTTT
TRBV19	TRBJ1-2	TRBD1	CASSGGQYYGYTF	TGTGCCAGTAGTGGGGGACAGTACTATGGCTACACCTTC
TRBV5-1	TRBJ2-3	NA	CASSSGTRQADTQYF	TGCGCCAGCAGCTCCGGGACTCGGCAGGCAGATACGCAGTATTTT
TRBV13	TRBJ1-1	NA	CASIPERGTEAFF	TGTGCCAGCATCCCCGAAAGGGGCACTGAAGCTTTCTTT
TRBV10-3	TRBJ2-5	TRBD2	CAISARLARDQYF	TGTGCCATCAGTGCGCGACTAGCGAGGGACCAGTACTTC
TRBV27	TRBJ2-3	TRBD2	CASRRRLAGGVNTQYF	TGTGCCAGCAGGAGAAGACTAGCGGGGGGGGTGAATACGCAGTATTTT
TRBV5-8	TRBJ1-2	NA	CASSLLGIRGYTF	TGTGCCAGCAGCTTGCTCGGTATACGTGGCTACACCTTC
TRBV19	TRBJ1-1	NA	CASSIEGVTEAFF	TGTGCCAGTAGTATAGAAGGGGTCACTGAAGCTTTCTTT
TRBV5-1	TRBJ1-1	NA	CASSNPGATEAFF	TGCGCCAGCAGCAACCCTGGGGCCACTGAAGCTTTCTTT
TRBV2	TRBJ1-5	TRBD1	CASSGQGARGQPQHF	TGTGCCAGCAGTGGGCAGGGGGCGCGAGGTCAGCCCCAGCATTTT
TRBV14	TRBJ2-1	TRBD2	CASSPHGTSGSEQFF	TGTGCCAGCAGCCCCCACGGGACTAGCGGGAGCGAGCAGTTCTTC
TRBV5-1	TRBJ1-3	NA	CASSLAWGLSGNTIYF	TGCGCCAGCAGCTTGGCATGGGGCCTCTCTGGAAACACCATATATTTT
TRBV6-4	TRBJ1-2	NA	CASSAGFNYGYTF	TGTGCCAGCAGTGCAGGGTTTAACTATGGCTACACCTTC
TRBV4-2	TRBJ2-3	TRBD2	CASSQQLAGRRLSTDTQYF	TGTGCCAGCAGCCAACAACTAGCGGGGCGGCGCCTTAGCACAGATACGCAGTATTTT
TRBV5-1	TRBJ2-5	TRBD2	CASTPGLAGGQETQYF	TGCGCCAGCACCCCGGGACTAGCGGGAGGGCAGGAGACCCAGTACTTC
TRBV6-5	TRBJ2-7	NA	CASKGEAPHEQYF	TGTGCCAGCAAAGGGGAGGCCCCCCACGAGCAGTACTTC
TRBV5-8	TRBJ2-5	NA	CASSRSGTKETQYF	TGTGCCAGCAGCAGGTCCGGGACAAAAGAGACCCAGTACTTC
TRBV7-8	TRBJ1-4	TRBD1	CASSFERYRGDEKLFF	TGTGCCAGCAGCTTTGAACGCTACAGGGGTGATGAAAAACTGTTTTTT
TRBV19	TRBJ2-3	TRBD2	CASSMLAGFSTDTQYF	TGTGCCAGTAGTATGCTAGCGGGGTTTAGCACAGATACGCAGTATTTT
TRBV7-7	TRBJ1-2	TRBD1	CASRNPGQASKGNYGYTF	TGTGCCAGCAGAAACCCCGGACAGGCCTCAAAGGGGAACTATGGCTACACCTTC